This T cell receptor beta chain comes out of a study of cytomegalovirus exposure and HLA in healthy donors (dated by TCRdb to about 2017). With regard to the full study: According to a later analysis, one platform produced both the 120 validation repertoires and the approximately 670 repertoires of the first cohort. The aim of the study was to test whether cataloging public T cell receptors could identify signatures of past pathogen exposure. A separate validation cohort of roughly 130 different subjects was used in addition to the approximately 640-subject first cohort. High-throughput TCR immunosequencing, statistical association of individual TCRs with disease status, and machine learning were combined to predict cytomegalovirus infection status.

A remark on this clone: The target of this receptor is not known. Per-base qualities were not stored, and no clone one base away is much larger. Within the sample, other DNA sequences also encode this same CDR3.

Per the germline V gene, SGHRS is the CDR1 and YFSETQ is the CDR2. The CDR3 covers 13 residues, taking in both the cysteine and the phenylalanine. Left in the record is the CDR3 DNA by itself, 39 bases read in frame from the first base. Unmatched junction bases come to 0, with V trimmed by 1 base and J by 4 bases. Library preparation employed the immunoSEQ multiplex PCR assay. Under the source paper's analysis protocol: A statistical classification framework was developed to diagnose cytomegalovirus status using the catalog of TCR beta chain sequences. TCRdb took this table from immuneACCESS and kept in-frame rearrangements with V and J called. Such tables lack part of the clones; where checked against another copy, unresolved V genes explain under half of the gap, and the rest is unexplained. V and J calls and clone size are given by that table; D and trimming were obtained from the DNA. This sample comprises 150,000 to 200,000 clones, 85% of them detected only once. Approximately 16% of the sample is in the top ten clones.

Separate from the approximately 670-subject first cohort, the validation cohort of some 130 subjects was the group to which the donors belonged. What the study reported, not specific to this receptor: Across donors, most TCR sequences were observed very rarely, whereas some public TCRs were present in many individuals. The classifier was reported to diagnose cytomegalovirus status with high specificity and sensitivity in both the original cohort and the validation cohort. Three of the identified cytomegalovirus-associated TCR beta chains were confirmed in vitro to be specific for cytomegalovirus antigens. The validation cohort had no HLA typing available for a later analysis, so co-occurrence within that cohort was assessed over all 120 repertoires. According to the authors, the approach could potentially be generalized to other disease states and immunological phenotypes. A total of roughly 160 TCR beta chains were listed by the study as associated with cytomegalovirus. A later analysis found that TCRs clustered in the first cohort also tended to co-occur in the 120 validation repertoires, with roughly 95% of cluster scores above 0.

The sequence links TRBV5-1 to TRBJ1-1, with 8 bases in between that match TRBD1. The sequenced material came from PBMCs. The TCR sequence derives from a man aged 18 to 35 in good health and CMV-seropositive. This receptor carries the CDR3 CASSLTGGTEAFF. The sequenced DNA: TGCGCCAGCAGCTTGACAGGGGGCACTGAAGCTTTCTTT.